The sequence of this T cell receptor beta chain was determined in a study of blood T cells in healthy people across ages. Regarding the study as a whole: The fall in TCR beta diversity per million T cells was roughly linear with age.

This clonotype was detected a few times. The antigen remains undetermined. Together with a sample-barcoded 5' primer, a J-beta primer mix was included in a second PCR lasting roughly 6 to 12 cycles. In TCRdb, the 5' RACE reads were re-called with MiXCR into one record per CDR3 protein. The table has 850,000 to 1,000,000 distinct CDR3 sequences, approximately 50% seen once. The germline V gene has CDR1 SQVTM and CDR2 ANQGSEA. CDR3 size: 13 residues. V was shortened by 4 bases and J by 5 bases, with 13 bases between the two germline ends. Sequencing input: blood. The source of this sequence is a woman in her sixties or seventies in good health. The chain couples TRBV29-1 to TRBJ2-3; D might be TRBD2 (7 bases). Here the CDR3 reads CSVVGGARDTQYF. CDR3 in DNA: TGCAGCGTTGTTGGGGGGGCGCGAGATACGCAGTATTTT.